This T cell receptor beta chain was recorded in a study of blood T cell repertoires in COVID-19. Recruitment covered fewer than 25 US areas and drew participants whose ages spanned roughly 18 to 100 years. This clone was seen once. The table came from immunoSEQ multiplex PCR; TCRdb's copy has only in-frame clones and leaves some out. This sample has about 430,000 clones, with approximately 91% found just once. Germline loops: CDR1 LGHNA, CDR2 YNFKEQ. The CDR3 loop spans 13 amino acids. The V gene lost 0 bases and the J gene lost 6 bases, with 5 bases spanning the gap. The origin of this receptor is a woman aged 18-30 years who had been exposed to COVID-19. The chain combines TRBV4-2 with TRBJ1-4, with unresolved D. The sequencing input was PBMCs or T cells enriched from blood (not recorded which). The CDR3 region has the DNA TGTGCCAGCAGCCAAGATCGGTATGAAAAACTGTTTTTT. This codes for CASSQDRYEKLFF.